The 21 T cell receptor beta chains listed next were all sequenced from one sample in a study of radiotherapy plus CTLA-4 blockade in lung cancer. The protocol was immunoSEQ multiplex PCR, while the TCRdb copy is restricted to in-frame clones and leaves out a portion. Among about 51,000 clones listed, approximately 80% were seen once. The sample consisted of peripheral blood, taken from a patient treated with radiotherapy plus ipilimumab. These receptor sequences come from a human donor with non-small cell lung cancer whose response to radiotherapy plus ipilimumab could not be evaluated.

V is TRBV28 and J is TRBJ2-7; no reliable D call. With 8 bases removed from V and 2 bases from J, the gap between germline ends came to 10 bases. Germline values: CDR1 MDHEN, CDR2 SYDVKM. The CDR3 extends over 12 amino acids. The CDR3: CASSVPAYEQYF. CDR3 DNA sequence: TGTGCCAGCTCTGTACCGGCCTACGAGCAGTACTTC.

The chain joins TRBV5-1 to TRBJ2-3; 13 bases align to TRBD2. The germline V gene has CDR1 SGHRS and CDR2 YFSETQ. J was trimmed by 2 bases and V by 4 bases; bases with no gene match: 4. The CDR3 contains 16 residues. The chain's CDR3 is CASSLTSGGLTDTQYF. The CDR3 DNA reads as TGCGCCAGCAGCCTGACTAGCGGGGGGCTCACAGATACGCAGTATTTT.

J is TRBJ2-1 and V is TRBV19, with D maybe TRBD2 (6 bases). The V gene's germline CDR1 is LNHDA and CDR2 SQIVND (reference sequence). The ends were cut back, 7 bases at V and 6 bases at J, with 13 bases in the middle. The CDR3 spans 13 residues. The CDR3 DNA sequence: TGTGCCAGTAACCCGACTAGTTCCAATGAGCAGTTCTTC. Amino acid sequence: CASNPTSSNEQFF.

The V call is TRBV6-5, the J call TRBJ2-2; D remains unclear. CDR1 and CDR2 from the germline V gene are MNHEY and SVGAGI. This CDR3 is 15 amino acids long. V was trimmed by 6 bases and J by 1 base, leaving 12 bases between them. This chain's CDR3 is CASSQERRNTGELFF. The DNA for the CDR3 is TGTGCCAGCAGCCAAGAGAGGAGGAACACCGGGGAGCTGTTTTTT.

This clone was detected only a few times. This rearrangement joins TRBV7-6 to TRBJ2-2; 7 nucleotides agree with TRBD2. The CDR3 consists of 14 residues. Germline V gene data show CDR1 as SGHVS and CDR2 as FNYEAQ. V trimming: 5 bases; J trimming: 5 bases; junction bases outside the gene matches: 5. This CDR3 reads CASSARGETGELFF. For the CDR3, the DNA is TGTGCCAGCAGCGCCCGGGGGGAAACCGGGGAGCTGTTTTTT. The full variable domain, its missing parts supplied by reference TRBV7-6 and TRBJ2-2, is GAGVSQSPRYKVTKRGQDVALRCDPISGHVSLYWYRQALGQGPEFLTYFNYEAQQDKSGLPNDRFSAERPEGSISTLTIQRTEQRDSAMYRCASSARGETGELFFGEGSRLTVL.

The chain has TRBV7-8 and TRBJ2-7, with TRBD2 matching 11 bases. The CDR3 has 16 amino acids. The germline V gene encodes CDR1 SGHVS and CDR2 FQNEAQ. J lost 3 bases, V lost 5 bases, and 9 bases had no gene match. The CDR3 DNA reads as TGTGCCAGCAGCGCGCAACTAGCGGGAGATCTCTACGAGCAGTACTTC. It encodes CASSAQLAGDLYEQYF.

This chain links TRBV7-8 with TRBJ1-4, with TRBD1 matching 9 bases. Germline CDR1 and CDR2: SGHVS and FQNEAQ. J lost 4 bases, V lost 4 bases, and 13 bases had no gene match. This CDR3 region has 18 residues. For the CDR3, the DNA is TGTGCCAGCAGCTCAAGGACAGGGGCCGTGGACTATAATGAAAAACTGTTTTTT. Amino acid sequence: CASSSRTGAVDYNEKLFF. The full variable domain, its missing parts supplied by reference TRBV7-8 and TRBJ1-4, is GAGVSQSPRYKVAKRGQDVALRCDPISGHVSLFWYQQALGQGPEFLTYFQNEAQLDKSGLPSDRFFAERPEGSVSTLKIQRTQQEDSAVYLCASSSRTGAVDYNEKLFFGSGTQLSVL.

The chain recombines TRBV4-3 with TRBJ1-4; 8 nucleotides agree with TRBD1. Germline trimming cut 0 bases from V and 5 bases from J; bases unmatched to any gene: 2. This CDR3 region has 15 residues. In germline, CDR1 is LGHNA, CDR2 YSLEER. The CDR3 sequence: CASSQDGTGNEKLFF. As DNA, the CDR3 is TGCGCCAGCAGCCAAGATGGGACAGGCAATGAAAAACTGTTTTTT.

The rearrangement joins TRBV7-9 to TRBJ2-2; 9 nucleotides match TRBD2. Germline V gene data show CDR1 as SEHNR and CDR2 as FQNEAQ (reference sequence). The J segment lost 3 bases and the V segment lost 1 base, leaving 9 bases of the junction unmatched. This CDR3 has 18 residues. CDR3 DNA: TGTGCCAGCAGCTTAGGAAGTAGCGGGAGTTTGTACACCGGGGAGCTGTTTTTT. Its translation is CASSLGSSGSLYTGELFF.

This clone came up once. The chain uses TRBV29-1 and TRBJ2-7, with 8 bases lining up with TRBD1. This CDR3 region has 13 residues. V lost 2 bases, J lost 6 bases, and 6 bases stayed unmatched. CDR1 is SQVTM, CDR2 ANQGSEA, per germline. The CDR3 nucleotides are TGCAGCGTTGAATTTTCAGGGGGCGGCGAGCAGTACTTC. Protein product: CSVEFSGGGEQYF.

This clone is medium-sized within its sample. V usage is TRBV6-6 and J usage is TRBJ2-7; 7 nucleotides align to TRBD2. This CDR3 is 12 amino acids long. J was trimmed by 6 bases and V by 3 bases; bases with no gene match: 2. Germline V CDR1 and CDR2: MNHNY, SVGAGI (reference sequence). This CDR3 reads CASSYGGVEQYF. The CDR3 nucleotides are TGTGCCAGCAGTTATGGGGGGGTCGAGCAGTACTTC.

This rearrangement joins TRBV5-4 to TRBJ2-1, with 10 bases that match TRBD2. The trim removed 4 bases at V and 0 bases at J, leaving 4 bases unmatched. This CDR3 region has 16 residues. Germline CDR1 reads SGHNT; CDR2 reads YYREEE (reference sequence). This CDR3 reads CASSGRLAGSYNEQFF. The CDR3 DNA is TGTGCCAGCAGCGGAAGACTAGCGGGCTCCTACAATGAGCAGTTCTTC.

The rearrangement links TRBV9 to TRBJ2-5; 9 bases agree with TRBD2. Germline V gives CDR1 SGDLS, CDR2 YYNGEE. The J segment lost 2 bases and the V segment lost 0 bases, leaving 2 bases of the junction unmatched. The CDR3 runs 15 residues. The CDR3 loop reads CASSVVAGGQETQYF. As DNA, the CDR3 is TGTGCCAGCAGCGTAGTGGCGGGGGGGCAAGAGACCCAGTACTTC.

Only a few counts were recorded for this clone. This chain connects TRBV28 to TRBJ1-5; 8 bases map to TRBD1. Germline V gene sequence: CDR1 MDHEN, CDR2 SYDVKM. V dropped 6 bases and J dropped 3; count of bases not matched to a gene: 7. The CDR3 runs 15 residues. CDR3 sequence reads: CASSLTGVPNQPQHF. In DNA form, the CDR3 reads TGTGCCAGCAGCTTGACAGGGGTTCCCAATCAGCCCCAGCATTTT.

This chain links TRBV19 with TRBJ2-5; D is possibly TRBD1 (5 bases). The CDR3 totals 13 residues. Germline V gene lookup returns CDR1 LNHDA and CDR2 SQIVND (reference sequence). Trimming stripped 5 bases from V and 5 bases from J, with 12 bases between. The CDR3 region is CASSPQGWETQYF. CDR3 sequence (DNA): TGTGCCAGTAGTCCTCAGGGATGGGAGACCCAGTACTTC.

This clone was seen a few times. V usage is TRBV7-9 and J usage is TRBJ2-1, with 8 positions matching TRBD2. The trim removed 4 bases at V and 6 bases at J, leaving 8 bases unmatched. This CDR3 comprises 15 residues. Looked up from germline, CDR1 is SEHNR and CDR2 is FQNEAQ (reference sequence). The CDR3 coding sequence is TGTGCCAGCAGCTCACAGCGGGAGTTAAGCAATGAGCAGTTCTTC. This encodes CASSSQRELSNEQFF.

This chain uses TRBV7-9 with TRBJ2-7; D may be TRBD1 (5 bases). V was clipped by 7 bases and J by 7 bases, with 17 bases between them. Germline loops: CDR1 SEHNR, CDR2 FQNEAQ (reference sequence). This CDR3 is built from 13 residues. The CDR3 region is CASTPEGVGEQYF. The CDR3 nucleotides are TGTGCCAGCACCCCGGAAGGGGTAGGTGAGCAGTACTTC. Full variable domain (remainder filled in from reference TRBV7-9 and TRBJ2-7): DTGVSQNPRHKITKRGQNVTFRCDPISEHNRLYWYRQTLGQGPEFLTYFQNEAQLEKSRLLSDRFSAERPKGSFSTLEIQRTEQGDSAMYLCASTPEGVGEQYFGPGTRLTVT.

This clone was counted between two and nine times. The V gene is TRBV4-1, the J gene TRBJ1-6, with 9 bases aligning to TRBD1. V dropped 1 base and J dropped 6; count of bases not matched to a gene: 4. The CDR3 runs 16 residues. Germline CDR1 and CDR2: MGHRA and YSYEKL. CDR3: CASSQGDRVGNSPLHF. In DNA, the CDR3 is TGCGCCAGCAGCCAAGGGGACAGGGTTGGTAATTCACCCCTCCACTTT.

The rearrangement uses TRBV4-2 and TRBJ2-1; 11 bases line up with TRBD1. CDR1 is LGHNA and CDR2 is YNFKEQ in the germline V gene. CDR3 length: 14 amino acids. J lost 6 bases, V lost 3 bases, and 1 base had no gene match. CDR3 residues: CASSQGTGGNEQFF. The CDR3, as DNA: TGTGCCAGCAGCCAGGGGACAGGGGGCAATGAGCAGTTCTTC.

The V call is TRBV2, the J call TRBJ1-4; a possible D gene is TRBD1 (5 bases). Trimming pared 4 bases from V and 5 bases from J, leaving 14 bases between. This CDR3 has 15 amino acids. Germline CDR1 SNHLY, CDR2 FYNNEI. CDR3 sequence: CASSGPGGSNEKLFF. CDR3 coding DNA: TGTGCCAGCAGTGGACCCGGGGGGTCCAATGAAAAACTGTTTTTT. The complete variable domain, with remaining parts taken from reference TRBV2 and TRBJ1-4, reads EPEVTQTPSHQVTQMGQEVILRCVPISNHLYFYWYRQILGQKVEFLVSFYNNEISEKSEIFDDQFSVERPDGSNFTLKIRSTKLEDSAMYFCASSGPGGSNEKLFFGSGTQLSVL.

The DNA of the CDR3 is TGTGCCAGCAGCCCTCATTCTATGATCAGGGGTCGGAACGAGCAGTACTTC. It codes for CASSPHSMIRGRNEQYF. This chain joins TRBV5-6 and TRBJ2-7; possibly TRBD1 for D (6 bases). Germline CDR1 and CDR2: SGHDT and YYEEEE. Trimming took 4 bases from V and 5 from J, leaving 25 bases between them. This CDR3 region has 17 residues.